This TCR beta chain was captured in a study of T cell responses to AZD1222 COVID-19 vaccine. Libraries were prepared by immunoSEQ multiplex PCR; TCRdb keeps only in-frame clonotypes and omits some of them. The repertoire holds some 130,000 clones, with roughly 87% as singletons. Study-wide points: Repertoires were obtained only post-peak T cell response.

Points on this clone: The antigen is unknown.

Germline loops: CDR1 SGHRS, CDR2 YFSETQ. This CDR3 contains 14 residues. V trimming: 4 bases; J trimming: 4 bases; junction bases outside the gene matches: 6. The material was peripheral blood, obtained 28 days after the second AZD1222 dose. The chain carries TRBV5-1 and TRBJ1-2, with 8 bases lining up with TRBD1. The TCR comes from an adult who received the AZD1222 COVID-19 vaccine. In nucleotides, the CDR3 is TGCGCCAGCAGCACTGAAGGGACAGGCTATGGCTACACCTTC. Its protein product is CASSTEGTGYGYTF.